Following are 12 T cell receptor beta chains from one sample sequenced in a study of T cells after yellow fever vaccination. TCRdb fed the 5' RACE reads into MiXCR, producing one record per CDR3 protein. The sample shows some 120,000 distinct CDR3 sequences, 6.5% to 8% of them seen only once. This material consisted of CD4+ T cells sorted from PBMCs, taken 10 days after the first yellow fever vaccination. Receptor source: a man between 18 and 35 years old who received the YFV17D yellow fever vaccine.

The V call is TRBV7-3, the J call TRBJ1-2; 7 bases line up with TRBD1. The germline V gene has CDR1 SGHTA and CDR2 FQGTGA. This CDR3 has 14 residues. J was trimmed by 0 bases and V by 5 bases; bases with no gene match: 3. The CDR3 bases are TGTGCCAGCAGCCCTGGACAGGCTAACTATGGCTACACCTTC. Protein: CASSPGQANYGYTF.

This clonotype has only a few counts. The rearrangement uses TRBV6-2 or TRBV6-3 and TRBJ2-1; a weak D match, TRBD2 (6 bases). V was clipped by 6 bases and J by 7 bases, with 19 bases between them. The germline CDR1 and CDR2 sequences are MNHEY and SVGEGT. The CDR3 is 15 amino acids. CDR3 in amino acids: CASRSLGTGSNEQFF. The CDR3 nucleotides read TGTGCCAGCAGGTCCCTTGGGACCGGGAGTAATGAGCAGTTCTTC.

The chain combines TRBV6-5 with TRBJ2-6; tentatively, D is TRBD1 (5 bases). V was clipped by 8 bases and J by 0 bases, with 14 bases between them. This CDR3 has 16 residues. Germline V gene lookup returns CDR1 MNHEY and CDR2 SVGAGI. The DNA of the CDR3 is TGTGCCAGCCCACAAACCGGACACTCTGGGGCCAACGTCCTGACTTTC. Protein sequence: CASPQTGHSGANVLTF.

This clonotype was picked up many times. This chain uses TRBV7-2 with TRBJ2-3; D unresolved. V lost 0 bases to trimming and J lost 6 bases, with 10 bases between them. This CDR3 comprises 14 residues. Germline CDR1 is SGHTA and CDR2 is FQGNSA. CDR3 in DNA: TGTGCCAGCAGCTTAGCCACACCTAAGGATACGCAGTATTTT. Encoded protein: CASSLATPKDTQYF.

The chain joins TRBV3-1 to TRBJ2-5; a weak D match, TRBD2 (6 bases). Germline V gives CDR1 LGHDT, CDR2 YNNKEL (reference sequence). V lost 11 bases and J 5 bases, leaving 24 bases between the germline ends. The CDR3 loop spans 15 amino acids. The chain's CDR3 is CASCFSGLNDETQYF. The CDR3 DNA sequence: TGTGCCTCCTGCTTTTCAGGACTAAATGACGAGACCCAGTACTTC.

In this sample, this clonotype turned up many times. This rearrangement joins TRBV12-3 or TRBV12-4 to TRBJ2-1; a possible D gene is TRBD1 (6 bases). V was clipped by 9 bases and J by 14 bases, with 17 bases between them. CDR3 length: 11 residues. CDR3: CASLYGDIEFF. The CDR3 nucleotides read TGTGCCAGTCTATATGGGGACATTGAGTTCTTC.

This clonotype was seen at least ten times. The genes are TRBV28 and TRBJ1-1; the D is unclear. Per the germline V gene, CDR1 is MDHEN and CDR2 is SYDVKM. Trimming took off 1 base at V and 0 bases at J, with 9 bases between the two ends. This CDR3 is built from 15 residues. The CDR3 reads CASSLLLSMNTEAFF. As DNA, the CDR3 is TGTGCCAGCAGTTTATTACTGAGCATGAACACTGAAGCTTTCTTT.

This clonotype was found many times. The rearrangement joins TRBV18 to TRBJ2-4, with D perhaps TRBD2 (5 bases). Germline-derived CDR1 and CDR2 are KGHSH and LQKENI. V lost 6 bases and J 7 bases, leaving 16 bases between the germline ends. There are 14 residues in the CDR3. In DNA, the CDR3 is TGTGCCAGCTCCCCTATCGCGGGTATGAACATTCAGTACTTC. Its translation is CASSPIAGMNIQYF.

The gene calls are TRBV2 and TRBJ2-3; weak D call: TRBD1 (5 bases). Germline V gives CDR1 SNHLY, CDR2 FYNNEI. V lost 4 bases and J lost 0, with 8 bases in between. CDR3 length equals 14 residues. DNA of the CDR3: TGTGCCAGCAGTGCGACAGCTAGCACAGATACGCAGTATTTT. Encoded protein: CASSATASTDTQYF.

This clonotype was picked up many times. The rearrangement uses TRBV20-1 and TRBJ1-2, with D tentatively TRBD1 (5 bases). V was pared by 6 bases and J by 5 bases, with 22 bases between. The V gene's germline CDR1 is DFQATT and CDR2 SNEGSKA (reference sequence). The CDR3 length is 15 residues. This CDR3 reads CSARDPRDSIYGYTF. In DNA, the CDR3 is TGCAGTGCCCGAGATCCGCGTGACAGCATATATGGCTACACCTTC.

This clonotype was observed at least ten times. J is TRBJ1-5 and V is TRBV19, with D possibly TRBD1 on 6 matching bases. The CDR3 length is 15 residues. V was cut by 6 bases and J by 4 bases, with 16 bases left in between. Germline V gene data show CDR1 as LNHDA and CDR2 as SQIVND (reference sequence). CDR3 residues: CASSPIQRGNQPQHF. The DNA of the CDR3 is TGTGCCAGTAGCCCTATTCAGAGGGGGAATCAGCCCCAGCATTTT.

This clonotype was counted at least ten times. DNA of the CDR3: TGCGCCAGCAGCTTGGGCGGCAGTAATAATGAGCAGTTCTTC. It encodes CASSLGGSNNEQFF. This sequence joins TRBV5-1 and TRBJ2-1; D call uncertain. V gave up 0 bases and J gave up 7 bases, with 11 bases separating them. CDR1 and CDR2 from the germline V gene are SGHRS and YFSETQ. This CDR3 is 14 amino acids long.